This entry lists 12 T cell receptor beta chains sequenced from one sample in a study of T cells in Graves' hyperthyroidism and ophthalmopathy. Using RNA transcripts as the source, TCR beta CDR3 regions were amplified. HTBI primers drove first-round RT-PCR of the TCR CDR3. MiXCR, applied by TCRdb to the multiplex PCR reads, yields one record per CDR3 protein. Of hundreds of thousands of distinct CDR3 sequences detected, about 14% appear once; the ten largest clones hold roughly 10%. Sequenced sample: blood. The source is a woman aged 18-29 years with Graves' hyperthyroidism.

The V call is TRBV19, the J call TRBJ2-7, with 9 positions matching TRBD1. Trimming removed 4 bases from V and 6 bases from J; junction bases left unmatched: 10. Germline loops: CDR1 LNHDA, CDR2 SQIVND (reference sequence). The CDR3 length is 15 residues. CDR3 bases: TGTGCCAGTAGTAACCCCGGGACAGGGACAGGCGAGCAGTACTTC. It codes for CASSNPGTGTGEQYF.

The table lists this clonotype with a few counts. The V and J genes are TRBV29-1 and TRBJ2-7, with D perhaps matching TRBD2 (6 bases). Germline V lookup: CDR1 SQVTM, CDR2 ANQGSEA. The CDR3 has 12 amino acids. The V and J ends lost 6 bases and 3 bases respectively, with 12 bases between them. DNA for the CDR3: TGCAGCGTGAGACTAGACAGCTACGAGCAGTACTTC. Encoded protein: CSVRLDSYEQYF.

This clonotype was detected ten times or more. The chain has TRBV28 and TRBJ2-7; D is unresolved. Germline CDR1 is MDHEN and CDR2 is SYDVKM. V was clipped by 4 bases and J by 2 bases, with 12 bases between them. CDR3 size: 14 residues. The CDR3 reads CASSSREPPYEQYF. Written as DNA, the CDR3 is TGTGCCAGCAGTTCCCGCGAACCGCCCTACGAGCAGTACTTC. Combining the CDR3 with reference TRBV28 and TRBJ2-7 gives the whole variable domain DVKVTQSSRYLVKRTGEKVFLECVQDMDHENMFWYRQDPGLGLRLIYFSYDVKMKEKGDIPEGYSVSREKKERFSLILESASTNQTSMYLCASSSREPPYEQYFGPGTRLTVT.

This clonotype was detected ten times or more. The chain is built from TRBV3-1 and TRBJ2-5; the match to TRBD1 covers 7 bases. Germline CDR1 reads LGHDT; CDR2 reads YNNKEL (reference sequence). Trimming took 5 bases from V and 1 from J; bases not matched to a gene: 4. This CDR3 spans 14 amino acids. The CDR3 DNA is TGTGCCAGCAGCGGCGACAGGGTCCAAGAGACCCAGTACTTC. Translation: CASSGDRVQETQYF.

In its sample, this clonotype was seen many times. The chain employs TRBV7-9 and TRBJ2-3; 8 bases are a match to TRBD1. V lost 5 bases to trimming and J lost 0 bases; unmatched junction nucleotides: 4. This CDR3 is 15 amino acids long. Germline V gene data show CDR1 as SEHNR and CDR2 as FQNEAQ (reference sequence). CDR3 nucleotide sequence: TGTGCCAGCAGCCACGGGACAGGCAGCACAGATACGCAGTATTTT. Protein product: CASSHGTGSTDTQYF.

This clonotype was counted ten times or more. The chain combines TRBV6-1 with TRBJ2-3, with 16 bases matching TRBD2. Germline V CDR1 and CDR2: MNHNS, SASEGT. The CDR3 loop spans 17 amino acids. V shed 7 bases and J 1 base; nucleotides not matched to a gene: 5. The CDR3 sequence: CASKPGLAGGGTDTQYF. CDR3 in DNA: TGTGCCAGCAAACCGGGACTAGCGGGAGGGGGCACAGATACGCAGTATTTT.

There are many counts of this clonotype. The chain links TRBV13 to TRBJ1-1; D is unclear. The germline V gene encodes CDR1 PRHDT and CDR2 FYEKMQ (reference sequence). The CDR3 spans 14 residues. V was trimmed by 4 bases and J by 1 base, leaving 10 bases between them. CDR3 in amino acids: CASSSEIKNTEAFF. CDR3 DNA: TGTGCCAGCAGCTCGGAAATAAAGAACACTGAAGCTTTCTTT.

The chain couples TRBV20-1 to TRBJ2-7, with TRBD2 matching over 9 bases. Trimming at V came to 3 bases and at J to 0 bases, leaving 6 bases not matched to a gene. Germline V gene data show CDR1 as DFQATT and CDR2 as SNEGSKA (reference sequence). The CDR3 runs 15 residues. This CDR3 reads CSASFRLAVSYEQYF. CDR3 nucleotides: TGCAGTGCTAGCTTCAGACTAGCGGTCTCCTACGAGCAGTACTTC.

This clonotype was observed a few times. This chain joins TRBV20-1 and TRBJ2-6, with D possibly being TRBD1 or TRBD2 (5 bases each). The V gene lost 6 bases and the J gene lost 0 bases, with 18 bases spanning the gap. The CDR3 runs to 17 residues. The V gene's germline CDR1 is DFQATT and CDR2 SNEGSKA (reference sequence). CDR3 residues: CSALFRDLFSGANVLTF. The CDR3 bases are TGCAGTGCGTTGTTCCGGGACCTCTTCTCTGGGGCCAACGTCCTGACTTTC.

The table lists this clonotype with many counts. The chain joins TRBV10-2 to TRBJ2-5; no definite D call. The CDR3 runs to 11 residues. The germline V and J ends were trimmed by 3 bases and 8 bases, with 7 bases remaining between them. Germline CDR1 is WSHSY and CDR2 is SAAADI. DNA of the CDR3: TGCGCCAGCAGTGATCAAATTACCCAGTACTTC. Encoded protein: CASSDQITQYF.

The chain couples TRBV28 to TRBJ2-7, with 12 bases that match TRBD2. Germline CDR1 reads MDHEN; CDR2 reads SYDVKM. The V gene end was trimmed by 4 bases and the J gene end by 6 bases; junction bases not matched to a gene: 4. The CDR3 is 14 residues long. For the CDR3, the DNA is TGTGCCAGCAGTTCTCCACTAGCGGGAGGCGAGCAGTACTTC. Translation: CASSSPLAGGEQYF.

The V call is TRBV3-1, the J call TRBJ2-3; D possibly matches TRBD1 or TRBD2 (5 bases each). V gave up 8 bases and J gave up 2 bases, with 17 bases separating them. This CDR3 is 15 amino acids long. The germline CDR1 and CDR2 sequences are LGHDT and YNNKEL (reference sequence). This CDR3 reads CASVPGPPSTDTQYF. For the CDR3, the DNA is TGTGCCAGCGTACCGGGACCGCCATCCACAGATACGCAGTATTTT.